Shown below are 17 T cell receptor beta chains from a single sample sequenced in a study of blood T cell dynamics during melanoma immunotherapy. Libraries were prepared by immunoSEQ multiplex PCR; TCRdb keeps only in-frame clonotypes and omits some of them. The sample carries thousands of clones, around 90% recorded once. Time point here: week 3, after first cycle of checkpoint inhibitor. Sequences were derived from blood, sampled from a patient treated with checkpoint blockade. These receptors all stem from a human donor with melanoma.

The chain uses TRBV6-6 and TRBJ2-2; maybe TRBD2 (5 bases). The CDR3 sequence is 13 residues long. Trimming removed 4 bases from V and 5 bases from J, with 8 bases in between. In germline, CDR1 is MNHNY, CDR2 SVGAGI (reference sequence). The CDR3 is CASSFTRTGELFF. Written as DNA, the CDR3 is TGTGCCAGCAGTTTTACTAGAACCGGGGAGCTGTTTTTT.

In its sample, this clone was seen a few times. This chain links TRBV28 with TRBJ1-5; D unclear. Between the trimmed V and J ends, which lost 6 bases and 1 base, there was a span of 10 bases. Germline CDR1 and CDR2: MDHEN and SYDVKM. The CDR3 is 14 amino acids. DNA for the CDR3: TGTGCCAGCAGAGGGATGGAGAGCAATCAGCCCCAGCATTTT. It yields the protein CASRGMESNQPQHF.

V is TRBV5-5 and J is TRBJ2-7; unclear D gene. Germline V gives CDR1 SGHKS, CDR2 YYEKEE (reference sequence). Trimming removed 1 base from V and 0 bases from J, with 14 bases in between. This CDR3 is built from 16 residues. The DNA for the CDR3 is TGTGCCAGCAGCTTGCATGACACCGTGAGCTCCTACGAGCAGTACTTC. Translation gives CASSLHDTVSSYEQYF.

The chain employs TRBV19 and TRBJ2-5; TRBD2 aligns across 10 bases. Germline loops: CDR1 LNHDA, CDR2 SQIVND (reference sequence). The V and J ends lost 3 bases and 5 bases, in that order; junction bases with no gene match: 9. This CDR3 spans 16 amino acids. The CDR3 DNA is TGTGCCAGTAGTATCCATTGGCTAGCGGGGGAGGAGACCCAGTACTTC. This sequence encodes CASSIHWLAGEETQYF.

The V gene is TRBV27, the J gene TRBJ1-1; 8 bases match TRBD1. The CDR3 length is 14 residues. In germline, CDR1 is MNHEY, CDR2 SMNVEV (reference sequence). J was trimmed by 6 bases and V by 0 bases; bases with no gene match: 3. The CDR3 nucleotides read TGTGCCAGCAGTTTATCCAGGGGGCGCTCTGAAGCTTTCTTT. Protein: CASSLSRGRSEAFF.

CDR3 sequence (DNA): TGTGCCATCAGGGTCACCCTCGATGCAAGGGTGACCCAGTACTTC. Protein sequence: CAIRVTLDARVTQYF. This chain uses TRBV10-3 with TRBJ2-5; D gene ambiguous. The CDR3 covers 15 residues. V lost 6 bases, J lost 7 bases, and 21 bases lay in between. CDR1 ENHRY and CDR2 SYGVKD come from the germline V gene.

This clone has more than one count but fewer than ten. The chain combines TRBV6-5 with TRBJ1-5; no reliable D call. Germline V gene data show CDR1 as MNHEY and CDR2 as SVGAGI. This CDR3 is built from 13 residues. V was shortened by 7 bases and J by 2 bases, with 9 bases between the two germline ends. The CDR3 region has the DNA TGTGCCAGCACTTGGGATGGCAATCAGCCCCAGCATTTT. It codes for CASTWDGNQPQHF.

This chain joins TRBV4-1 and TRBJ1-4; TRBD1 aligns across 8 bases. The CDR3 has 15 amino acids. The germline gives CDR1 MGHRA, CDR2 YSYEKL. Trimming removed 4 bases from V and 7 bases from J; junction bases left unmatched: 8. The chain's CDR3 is CASSRDGQGFEKLFF. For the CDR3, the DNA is TGCGCCAGCAGCCGAGACGGACAGGGCTTTGAAAAACTGTTTTTT.

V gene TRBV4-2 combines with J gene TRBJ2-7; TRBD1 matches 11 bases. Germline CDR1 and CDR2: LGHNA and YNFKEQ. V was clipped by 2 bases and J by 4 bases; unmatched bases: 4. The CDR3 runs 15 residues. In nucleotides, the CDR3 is TGTGCCAGCAGCCAACCCCGGGACAGGGGGTACGAGCAGTACTTC. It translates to CASSQPRDRGYEQYF.

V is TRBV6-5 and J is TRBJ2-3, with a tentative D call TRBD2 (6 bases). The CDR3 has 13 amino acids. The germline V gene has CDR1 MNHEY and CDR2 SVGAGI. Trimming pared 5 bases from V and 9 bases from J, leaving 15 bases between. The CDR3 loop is CASSEAGGVTQYF. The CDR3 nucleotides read TGTGCCAGCAGTGAAGCCGGAGGGGTCACGCAGTATTTT.

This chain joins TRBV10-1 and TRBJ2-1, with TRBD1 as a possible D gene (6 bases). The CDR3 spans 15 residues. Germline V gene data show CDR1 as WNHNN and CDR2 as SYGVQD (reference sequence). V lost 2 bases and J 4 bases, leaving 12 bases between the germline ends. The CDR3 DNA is TGCGCCAGCAGTGAGGTGCGTAGGGGGTACAATGAGCAGTTCTTC. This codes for CASSEVRRGYNEQFF.

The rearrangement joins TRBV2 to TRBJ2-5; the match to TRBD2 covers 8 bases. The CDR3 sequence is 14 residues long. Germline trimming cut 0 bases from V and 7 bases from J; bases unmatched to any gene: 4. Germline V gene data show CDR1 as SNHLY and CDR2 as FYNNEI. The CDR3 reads CASSEARRGGTQYF. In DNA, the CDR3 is TGTGCCAGCAGTGAAGCGCGCCGGGGGGGGACCCAGTACTTC.

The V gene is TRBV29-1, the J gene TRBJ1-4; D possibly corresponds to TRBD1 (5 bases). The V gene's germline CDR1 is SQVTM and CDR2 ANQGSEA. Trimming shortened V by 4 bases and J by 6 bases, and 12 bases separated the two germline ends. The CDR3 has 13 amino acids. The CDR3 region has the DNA TGCAGCGTTGGGAGGGGATTGGATGAAAAACTGTTTTTT. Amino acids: CSVGRGLDEKLFF.

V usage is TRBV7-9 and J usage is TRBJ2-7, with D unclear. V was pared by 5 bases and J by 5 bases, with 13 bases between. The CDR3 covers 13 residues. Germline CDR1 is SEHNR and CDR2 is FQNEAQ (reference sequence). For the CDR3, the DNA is TGTGCCAGCAGCCCCCACGGCCGTAACGAGCAGTACTTC. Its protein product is CASSPHGRNEQYF.

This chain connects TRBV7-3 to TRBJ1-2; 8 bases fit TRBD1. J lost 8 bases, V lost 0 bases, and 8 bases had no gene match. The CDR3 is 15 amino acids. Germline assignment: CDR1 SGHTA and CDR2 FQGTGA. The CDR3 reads CASSLTAQGAGGYTF. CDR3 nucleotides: TGTGCCAGCAGCTTAACGGCGCAGGGGGCCGGGGGCTACACCTTC.

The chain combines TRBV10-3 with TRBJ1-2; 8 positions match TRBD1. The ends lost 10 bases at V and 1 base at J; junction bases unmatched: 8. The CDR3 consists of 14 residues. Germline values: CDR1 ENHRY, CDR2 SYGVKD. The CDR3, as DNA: TGTGCCACTCCGGGGACAGGTGTTAACTATGGCTACACCTTC. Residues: CATPGTGVNYGYTF.

CDR3 amino acids: CASSTDSDRAELFF. For the CDR3, the DNA is TGTGCCAGCTCAACGGACAGTGACCGGGCTGAGCTGTTTTTT. The chain joins TRBV18 to TRBJ2-2; the D gene is possibly TRBD1 (6 bases). The V end lost 5 bases, the J end lost 11 bases, and 18 bases lay between the germline ends. CDR3 length: 14 amino acids. Germline V gene sequence: CDR1 KGHSH, CDR2 LQKENI.